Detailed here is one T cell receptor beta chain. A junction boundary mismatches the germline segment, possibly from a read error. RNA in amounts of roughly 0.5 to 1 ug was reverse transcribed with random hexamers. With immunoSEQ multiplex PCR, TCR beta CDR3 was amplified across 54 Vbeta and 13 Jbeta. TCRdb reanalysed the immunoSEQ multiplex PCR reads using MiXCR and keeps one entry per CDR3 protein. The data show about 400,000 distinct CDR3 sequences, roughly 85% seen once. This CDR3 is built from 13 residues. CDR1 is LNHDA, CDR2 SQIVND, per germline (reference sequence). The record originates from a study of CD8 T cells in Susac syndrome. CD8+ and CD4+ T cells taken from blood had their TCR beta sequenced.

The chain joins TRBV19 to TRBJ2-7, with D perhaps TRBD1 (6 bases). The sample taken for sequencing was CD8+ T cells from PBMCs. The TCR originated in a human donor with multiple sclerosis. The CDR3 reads CAGSPGTPYEQYF. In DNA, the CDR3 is TGTGCCGGTAGCCCCGGGACACCCTACGAGCAGTACTTC.